Listed here are 10 T cell receptor beta chains from one sample, sequenced in a study of radiation and T cells in renal cell carcinoma. Stated time point: baseline pretreatment blood. The sample's treatment: 15 Gy SBRT to primary tumor, nephrectomy 4 weeks later. The data were produced by immunoSEQ multiplex PCR, yet TCRdb's version contains in-frame clones alone and is incomplete. The table lists approximately 94,000 clones, 70% to 85% of them singletons. This material consisted of blood, taken from a patient whose treatment included radiotherapy and nephrectomy. The receptor set was obtained from a man between 60 and 70 years old with renal cell carcinoma.

This clone was observed a handful of times. The junction does not match germline at one end; this may be a read error. This rearrangement joins TRBV29-1 to TRBJ1-1; 9 positions agree with TRBD1. Germline V gene lookup returns CDR1 SQVTM and CDR2 ANQGSEA. The CDR3 spans 12 residues. The chain's CDR3 is CSVVGGVDRGPF. CDR3 coding DNA: TGCAGCGTTGTAGGCGGTGTGGACAGGGGCCCTTTT.

This chain uses TRBV28 with TRBJ1-3; no clear D gene. The V and J ends lost 6 bases and 3 bases respectively, with 12 bases between them. The germline CDR1 and CDR2 sequences are MDHEN and SYDVKM. CDR3 length: 14 residues. The CDR3 here is CASRPRVYGNTIYF. DNA for the CDR3: TGTGCCAGCAGGCCTAGGGTATATGGAAACACCATATATTTT.

This clone was seen only a few times. V and J are TRBV5-1 and TRBJ1-3; D gene uncertain. Between the trimmed V and J ends, which lost 1 base and 0 bases, there was a span of 11 bases. The CDR3 spans 16 residues. Germline V gene sequence: CDR1 SGHRS, CDR2 YFSETQ. CDR3 nucleotides: TGCGCCAGCAGCTTGCAACCGGGTGTCTCTGGAAACACCATATATTTT. Translated, it gives CASSLQPGVSGNTIYF.

V usage is TRBV27 and J usage is TRBJ2-7; the match to TRBD2 covers 7 bases. This CDR3 is built from 17 residues. Losses at the gene ends were 2 bases for V and 7 bases for J; bases not matched to a gene: 17. CDR1 is MNHEY, CDR2 SMNVEV, per germline (reference sequence). The DNA of the CDR3 is TGTGCCAGCAGTTTAGGGGGGGAACGGGAGCCCCACGATGAGCAGTACTTC. This encodes CASSLGGEREPHDEQYF.

The chain employs TRBV7-6 and TRBJ2-5; D is possibly TRBD1 or TRBD2 (6 bases each). Trimming left V 6 bases short and J 6 bases short, with 14 bases between. The V gene's germline CDR1 is SGHVS and CDR2 FNYEAQ. The CDR3 consists of 13 residues. CDR3 region: CASSSSGAKTQYF. DNA of the CDR3: TGTGCCAGCAGTTCGTCGGGGGCGAAGACCCAGTACTTC. The entire variable domain, with the rest obtained from reference TRBV7-6 and TRBJ2-5, is as follows: GAGVSQSPRYKVTKRGQDVALRCDPISGHVSLYWYRQALGQGPEFLTYFNYEAQQDKSGLPNDRFSAERPEGSISTLTIQRTEQRDSAMYRCASSSSGAKTQYFGPGTRLLVL.

This clone is a singleton in its sample. V is TRBV19 and J is TRBJ1-2; 8 bases map to TRBD1. The CDR3 runs 18 residues. Trimming removed 6 bases from V and 4 bases from J; junction bases left unmatched: 19. Germline CDR1 LNHDA, CDR2 SQIVND (reference sequence). The CDR3 region is CASRPTGALLVFGYGYTF. The CDR3 DNA reads TGTGCCAGTAGGCCGACAGGGGCTCTTTTAGTATTTGGCTATGGCTACACCTTC.

The chain has TRBV2 and TRBJ2-7; TRBD2 matches 7 bases. The CDR3 is 15 amino acids. The germline gives CDR1 SNHLY, CDR2 FYNNEI. The V segment lost 1 base and the J segment 4 bases; nucleotides outside the gene matches: 7. The CDR3 sequence is CASSEEGTTPYEQYF. CDR3 nucleotides: TGTGCCAGCAGTGAAGAAGGGACTACCCCTTACGAGCAGTACTTC.

This chain uses TRBV11-3 with TRBJ2-2; perhaps TRBD1 as D (6 bases). Germline CDR1 SGHNT, CDR2 YENEEA. V gave up 4 bases and J gave up 5 bases, with 11 bases separating them. This CDR3 contains 14 residues. Written as DNA, the CDR3 is TGTGCCAGCAGCTCAGGGGACCGGACCGGGGAGCTGTTTTTT. It translates to CASSSGDRTGELFF.

J is TRBJ1-6 and V is TRBV27; 7 bases are a match to TRBD1. Germline CDR1 and CDR2: MNHEY and SMNVEV (reference sequence). The CDR3 is 16 residues long. J gave up 0 bases and V 6 bases, and 5 bases lay outside the gene matches. The CDR3 sequence is CASSGTASSYNSPLHF. The DNA of the CDR3 is TGTGCCAGCAGCGGGACAGCGAGCTCCTATAATTCACCCCTCCACTTT.

The chain combines TRBV28 with TRBJ1-2; D possibly corresponds to TRBD1 (6 bases). The germline gives CDR1 MDHEN, CDR2 SYDVKM. This CDR3 is built from 14 residues. Trimming left V 11 bases short and J 8 bases short, with 24 bases between. CDR3 in DNA: TGTGCCCTCAAACAGGGTCCAACTACGGGCGGCTACACCTTC. It encodes CALKQGPTTGGYTF.